Below are 31 T cell receptor beta chains sequenced from a single sample in a study of blood T cell repertoires in COVID-19 (dated by TCRdb to between 2020 and 2021). Libraries were prepared through the immunoSEQ multiplex PCR assay. What TCRdb holds here is the immuneACCESS table cut down to in-frame rearrangements. Part of the clones is not present; checked against another copy, under half of the missing clones reflect an unresolved V gene, and the others are unexplained. This sample gives 83,000 or so clones in total; approximately 86% of them show up just once. In total, the top ten clones hold about 8.5% of the sample. The source material was peripheral blood. Receptors originate from a man aged 80 or over with active or convalescent COVID-19.

The chain is built from TRBV5-5 and TRBJ2-6, with D perhaps TRBD2 (5 bases). The CDR3 consists of 15 residues. CDR1 is SGHKS and CDR2 is YYEKEE in the germline V gene (reference sequence). V was pared by 0 bases and J by 2 bases, with 6 bases between. The CDR3 here is CASSLVGTGANVLTF. CDR3 coding DNA: TGTGCCAGCAGCTTGGTCGGGACTGGGGCCAACGTCCTGACTTTC.

As to this clone: This sample also contains other DNA sequences that code for the same CDR3. The gene calls are TRBV18 and TRBJ1-4; D is perhaps TRBD1 (5 bases). The V gene's germline CDR1 is KGHSH and CDR2 LQKENI. The CDR3 is 14 amino acids. V shed 3 bases and J shed 5 bases, with 10 bases lying between them. The CDR3 here is CASSPGGANEKLFF. In nucleotides, the CDR3 is TGTGCCAGCTCACCGGGGGGTGCCAATGAAAAACTGTTTTTT.

The chain carries TRBV5-1 and TRBJ2-5; TRBD1 agrees at 10 bases. Trimming took 4 bases from V and 10 from J; bases not matched to a gene: 16. This CDR3 region has 16 residues. Germline V gives CDR1 SGHRS, CDR2 YFSETQ. The CDR3 DNA is TGCGCCAGCAGCCCTACCCGGACAGGGGGGGGTAGCGACCAGTACTTC. It is translated as CASSPTRTGGGSDQYF. Combining the CDR3 with reference TRBV5-1 and TRBJ2-5 gives the whole variable domain KAGVTQTPRYLIKTRGQQVTLSCSPISGHRSVSWYQQTPGQGLQFLFEYFSETQRNKGNFPGRFSGRQFSNSRSEMNVSTLELGDSALYLCASSPTRTGGGSDQYFGPGTRLLVL.

The chain recombines TRBV29-1 with TRBJ2-2, with a possible D match to TRBD1 (5 bases). CDR1 and CDR2 (germline): SQVTM, ANQGSEA. CDR3 length equals 15 residues. V was clipped by 5 bases and J by 0 bases, with 13 bases between them. The CDR3 loop reads CSVRASGSNTGELFF. The DNA of the CDR3 is TGCAGCGTTCGTGCATCAGGGTCGAACACCGGGGAGCTGTTTTTT.

In nucleotides, the CDR3 is TGTGCCAGCAGCTCATACTATGGCTACACCTTC. This gives the protein CASSSYYGYTF. The chain carries TRBV5-6 and TRBJ1-2; D is undetermined. This CDR3 spans 11 amino acids. The V gene's germline CDR1 is SGHDT and CDR2 YYEEEE. Deletions cut 3 bases from V and 3 bases from J, with 3 bases between.

The V and J genes are TRBV24-1 and TRBJ1-5; D is undetermined. This CDR3 spans 15 amino acids. Germline V CDR1 and CDR2: KGHDR, SFDVKD. V was trimmed by 2 bases and J by 1 base, leaving 8 bases between them. CDR3 DNA: TGTGCCACCAGTGATTCAGTCATCAGCAATCAGCCCCAGCATTTT. It yields the protein CATSDSVISNQPQHF.

The J gene is TRBJ2-5, the V gene TRBV11-2, with D perhaps TRBD1 (6 bases). The germline V gene encodes CDR1 SGHAT and CDR2 FQNNGV. Trimming stripped 3 bases from V and 0 bases from J, with 11 bases between. The CDR3 covers 15 residues. Here the CDR3 reads CASSFRGTYQETQYF. The CDR3 DNA reads TGTGCCAGCAGCTTTAGAGGGACATACCAAGAGACCCAGTACTTC.

The chain couples TRBV5-1 to TRBJ2-2; TRBD1 matches at 9 bases. Germline lookup yields CDR1 SGHRS and CDR2 YFSETQ. The CDR3 spans 16 residues. Trimming at V came to 4 bases and at J to 5 bases, leaving 9 bases not matched to a gene. CDR3 in DNA: TGCGCCAGCAGCACAACCGGGACAGGGAGGACCGGGGAGCTGTTTTTT. Translated: CASSTTGTGRTGELFF.

The chain couples TRBV28 to TRBJ1-2; unclear D gene. Germline CDR1 MDHEN, CDR2 SYDVKM. The CDR3 sequence is 12 residues long. The V gene lost 8 bases and the J gene lost 0 bases, with 7 bases spanning the gap. The CDR3 here is CASRLANYGYTF. CDR3 sequence (DNA): TGTGCCAGCCGATTAGCTAACTATGGCTACACCTTC.

The V and J genes are TRBV6-5 and TRBJ1-5; weak D call: TRBD1 (6 bases). CDR3 length: 13 residues. V shed 6 bases and J shed 6 bases, with 12 bases lying between them. Germline V lookup: CDR1 MNHEY, CDR2 SVGAGI. The CDR3 loop is CASRAGTSQPQHF. In DNA, the CDR3 is TGTGCCAGCAGAGCCGGGACAAGTCAGCCCCAGCATTTT.

The rearrangement joins TRBV19 to TRBJ1-4; D is unclear. CDR1 and CDR2 (germline): LNHDA, SQIVND (reference sequence). With 6 bases removed from V and 0 bases from J, the gap between germline ends came to 8 bases. The CDR3 is 14 amino acids. The CDR3 here is CASRTGTTNEKLFF. The DNA for the CDR3 is TGTGCCAGTAGGACCGGGACAACTAATGAAAAACTGTTTTTT.

The J gene is TRBJ2-1, the V gene TRBV5-1, with 10 bases fitting TRBD2. Trimming removed 0 bases from V and 4 bases from J; junction bases left unmatched: 4. The CDR3 runs 16 residues. Germline values: CDR1 SGHRS, CDR2 YFSETQ. The CDR3 DNA follows: TGCGCCAGCAGCTTGGGCGCTAGCGGGGGATACAATGAGCAGTTCTTC. It encodes CASSLGASGGYNEQFF.

The chain combines TRBV6-5 with TRBJ1-1, with 7 bases lining up with TRBD1. Germline CDR1 MNHEY, CDR2 SVGAGI. The CDR3 runs to 14 residues. Germline trimming cut 7 bases from V and 11 bases from J; bases unmatched to any gene: 16. The CDR3: CASTRTDRAGGAFF. CDR3 coding DNA: TGTGCCAGCACCAGGACCGACAGGGCCGGTGGGGCTTTCTTT.

This rearrangement joins TRBV7-9 to TRBJ2-5; tentative D call: TRBD2 (6 bases). The V end was cut by 3 bases, the J end by 7 bases, with 15 bases between. Per the germline V gene, CDR1 is SEHNR and CDR2 is FQNEAQ (reference sequence). This CDR3 has 14 residues. The chain's CDR3 is CASSFGRRGGTQYF. The CDR3 DNA is TGTGCCAGCAGCTTCGGGCGTAGGGGAGGGACCCAGTACTTC. Looking up the rest from reference TRBV7-9 and TRBJ2-5 gives the full variable domain: DTGVSQNPRHKITKRGQNVTFRCDPISEHNRLYWYRQTLGQGPEFLTYFQNEAQLEKSRLLSDRFSAERPKGSFSTLEIQRTEQGDSAMYLCASSFGRRGGTQYFGPGTRLLVL.

The V gene is TRBV5-1, the J gene TRBJ2-1; the match to TRBD2 covers 10 bases. The germline V gene encodes CDR1 SGHRS and CDR2 YFSETQ. The CDR3 has 16 residues. The junction had 8 bases not matched to a gene; V was cut back by 4 bases and J by 4 bases. The CDR3: CASSKPGTSDYNEQFF. Here the CDR3 DNA reads TGCGCCAGCAGCAAACCCGGGACTAGCGATTACAATGAGCAGTTCTTC.

The J gene is TRBJ1-1, the V gene TRBV6-5, with TRBD1 matching 9 bases. V lost 0 bases to trimming and J lost 3 bases; unmatched junction nucleotides: 2. The length of the CDR3 is 15 residues. Germline V gene lookup returns CDR1 MNHEY and CDR2 SVGAGI. The CDR3 region is CASSYSRQGDTEAFF. The CDR3 region has the DNA TGTGCCAGCAGTTACTCCCGACAGGGGGACACTGAAGCTTTCTTT.

The rearrangement uses TRBV7-2 and TRBJ2-1, with a tentative D call TRBD1 (6 bases). The V end was cut by 3 bases, the J end by 9 bases, with 12 bases between. CDR1 SGHTA and CDR2 FQGNSA come from the germline V gene. This CDR3 has 13 residues. CDR3 nucleotides: TGTGCCAGCAGCTTTACAGGGTTTGGTGAGCAGTTCTTC. This codes for CASSFTGFGEQFF.

The chain uses TRBV19 and TRBJ1-5; no clear D. Trimming stripped 4 bases from V and 0 bases from J, with 7 bases between. CDR3 length equals 14 residues. The germline CDR1 and CDR2 sequences are LNHDA and SQIVND (reference sequence). CDR3 region: CASSKTLSNQPQHF. The CDR3 DNA reads as TGTGCCAGTAGTAAGACACTTAGCAATCAGCCCCAGCATTTT.

The chain couples TRBV2 to TRBJ2-3, with a tentative D call TRBD2 (6 bases). Germline loops: CDR1 SNHLY, CDR2 FYNNEI. V was trimmed by 6 bases and J by 6 bases, leaving 19 bases between them. The CDR3 extends over 15 amino acids. The CDR3 coding sequence is TGTGCCAGCAGCTCCCTGTCCCGGGGGACGGATACGCAGTATTTT. Protein: CASSSLSRGTDTQYF.

This clone showed up just a few times. This chain links TRBV28 with TRBJ1-1; no clear D gene. The CDR3 spans 15 residues. Looked up from germline, CDR1 is MDHEN and CDR2 is SYDVKM. V was clipped by 2 bases and J by 3 bases, with 13 bases between them. CDR3 coding DNA: TGTGCCAGCAGTTTAATAAGGAGCCTTGACACTGAAGCTTTCTTT. Its protein product is CASSLIRSLDTEAFF.

This clone was counted a single time. This chain uses TRBV7-2 with TRBJ1-6; possibly TRBD1 for D (6 bases). V dropped 5 bases and J dropped 5 bases, with 16 bases sitting between them. CDR1 is SGHTA and CDR2 is FQGNSA in the germline V gene. CDR3 size: 16 residues. In nucleotides, the CDR3 is TGTGCCAGCAGCCCATATGGACAGAGAAATAATTCACCCCTCCACTTT. It translates to CASSPYGQRNNSPLHF.

This clone was seen once. The chain recombines TRBV2 with TRBJ1-2; D not certain. The V end lost 0 bases, the J end lost 8 bases, and 4 bases lay between the germline ends. Germline assignment: CDR1 SNHLY and CDR2 FYNNEI. This CDR3 is built from 11 residues. The CDR3 DNA reads TGTGCCAGCAGTGAAGCGTTAGGCTACACCTTC. Translating gives CASSEALGYTF.

The chain has TRBV7-9 and TRBJ1-3; D is undetermined. Per the germline V gene, CDR1 is SEHNR and CDR2 is FQNEAQ (reference sequence). Trimming took 8 bases from V and 0 from J, leaving 14 bases between them. This CDR3 is built from 15 residues. The CDR3 here is CASLPGAFSGNTIYF. The CDR3 DNA sequence: TGTGCCAGCCTACCTGGTGCGTTCTCTGGAAACACCATATATTTT.

V and J are TRBV12-3 or TRBV12-4 and TRBJ2-1; tentatively, D is TRBD1 (6 bases). The CDR3 runs 12 residues. With 6 bases removed from V and 11 bases from J, the gap between germline ends came to 14 bases. CDR3 amino acids: CASRVPGHQQFF. DNA for the CDR3: TGTGCCAGCAGGGTACCGGGACACCAGCAGTTCTTC.

The chain uses TRBV11-2 and TRBJ2-3, with TRBD1 matching 7 bases. The CDR3 runs 16 residues. Per germline, CDR1 SGHAT and CDR2 FQNNGV. With 5 bases clipped from V and 0 bases from J, the junction kept 8 bases outside the gene matches. The CDR3 DNA follows: TGTGCCAGCAGCCTCTGGACAGGAGGAAGCACAGATACGCAGTATTTT. It translates to CASSLWTGGSTDTQYF.

The rearrangement joins TRBV7-6 to TRBJ2-5, with D hard to call. The germline gives CDR1 SGHVS, CDR2 FNYEAQ. Trimming took 5 bases from V and 0 from J, leaving 13 bases between them. This CDR3 has 15 residues. Here the CDR3 reads CASSPTVHNQETQYF. The CDR3 DNA sequence: TGTGCCAGCAGCCCGACTGTCCACAACCAAGAGACCCAGTACTTC. Complete variable domain (other parts from reference TRBV7-6 and TRBJ2-5): GAGVSQSPRYKVTKRGQDVALRCDPISGHVSLYWYRQALGQGPEFLTYFNYEAQQDKSGLPNDRFSAERPEGSISTLTIQRTEQRDSAMYRCASSPTVHNQETQYFGPGTRLLVL.

The genes are TRBV5-1 and TRBJ1-3; D remains unclear. V lost 6 bases and J lost 0, with 10 bases in between. Germline CDR1 and CDR2: SGHRS and YFSETQ. This CDR3 is built from 14 residues. CDR3 DNA sequence: TGCGCCAGCATGAGGGAGGGCTCTGGAAACACCATATATTTT. It is translated as CASMREGSGNTIYF.

V gene TRBV28 combines with J gene TRBJ2-7; D is perhaps TRBD1 (6 bases). The CDR3 consists of 12 residues. V dropped 5 bases and J dropped 3 bases, with 8 bases sitting between them. Germline-derived CDR1 and CDR2 are MDHEN and SYDVKM. CDR3: CASSGQLYEQYV. The DNA of the CDR3 is TGTGCCAGCAGTGGACAGCTCTACGAGCAGTACGTC.

The chain uses TRBV9 and TRBJ1-5, with 7 bases aligning to TRBD1. CDR1 and CDR2 (germline): SGDLS, YYNGEE. The CDR3 contains 14 residues. J was trimmed by 4 bases and V by 2 bases; bases with no gene match: 3. The CDR3 reads CASSVTGNNQPQHF. DNA of the CDR3: TGTGCCAGCAGCGTGACAGGGAATAATCAGCCCCAGCATTTT.

CDR3 DNA sequence: TGTGCTAGTGGTCTCTCCCCCCGGGACAGAGACACCGGGGAGCTGTTTTTT. It codes for CASGLSPRDRDTGELFF. The V and J genes are TRBV12-5 and TRBJ2-2, with TRBD1 matching over 7 bases. CDR3 size: 17 residues. J was trimmed by 3 bases and V by 5 bases; bases with no gene match: 12. The V gene's germline CDR1 is LGHNT and CDR2 FRNRAP.

This chain connects TRBV5-6 to TRBJ2-1, with D uncertain. Trimming cost V 4 bases and J 4 bases, with 6 bases left between them. The CDR3 extends over 12 amino acids. The germline V gene encodes CDR1 SGHDT and CDR2 YYEEEE. The CDR3 loop reads CASSPNYNEQFF. Here the CDR3 DNA reads TGTGCCAGCAGCCCCAATTACAATGAGCAGTTCTTC.